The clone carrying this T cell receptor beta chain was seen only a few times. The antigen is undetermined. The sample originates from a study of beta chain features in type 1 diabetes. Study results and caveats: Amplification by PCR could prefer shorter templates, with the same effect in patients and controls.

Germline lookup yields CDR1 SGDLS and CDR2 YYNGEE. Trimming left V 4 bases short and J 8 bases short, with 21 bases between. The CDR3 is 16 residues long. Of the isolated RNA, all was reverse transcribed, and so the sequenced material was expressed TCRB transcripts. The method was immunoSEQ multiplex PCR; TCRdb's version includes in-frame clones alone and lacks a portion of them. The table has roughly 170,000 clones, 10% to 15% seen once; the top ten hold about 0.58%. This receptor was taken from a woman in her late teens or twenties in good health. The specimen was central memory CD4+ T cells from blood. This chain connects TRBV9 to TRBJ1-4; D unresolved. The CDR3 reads CASSRLLTENREKLFF. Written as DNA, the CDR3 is TGTGCCAGCAGCCGATTATTAACAGAGAATCGGGAAAAACTGTTTTTT.